The 27 T cell receptor beta chains listed next were all sequenced from one sample in a study of blood T cell repertoires in COVID-19. The repertoire was sequenced with immunoSEQ multiplex PCR; TCRdb's copy has only in-frame clones and lacks some. Of tens of thousands of clones listed, about 85% were seen once; the top ten hold around 9.1%. The sample consisted of peripheral blood. Every receptor here comes from a human donor with acute or convalescent COVID-19. The donor label of this sample is uncertain.

The chain recombines TRBV29-1 with TRBJ1-2; TRBD1 matches at 9 bases. Germline V CDR1 and CDR2: SQVTM, ANQGSEA. This CDR3 is built from 14 residues. J lost 2 bases, V lost 7 bases, and 8 bases had no gene match. DNA of the CDR3: TGCAGCGCCGAACAGGGGACAGGGAACTATGGCTACACCTTC. Translating gives CSAEQGTGNYGYTF.

The V and J genes are TRBV2 and TRBJ2-3; 7 nucleotides match TRBD1. The J segment lost 12 bases and the V segment lost 4 bases, leaving 10 bases of the junction unmatched. Germline CDR1 SNHLY, CDR2 FYNNEI. The CDR3 length is 13 residues. The CDR3 region has the DNA TGTGCCAGCAGTGTAGGGACAGATATCAACCAGTATTTT. This codes for CASSVGTDINQYF.

This chain connects TRBV28 to TRBJ1-2, with a weak D call TRBD1 (6 bases). V shed 3 bases and J shed 4 bases, with 9 bases lying between them. CDR1 is MDHEN, CDR2 SYDVKM, per germline. This CDR3 has 13 amino acids. The CDR3 loop reads CASSLTGTYGYTF. The CDR3 DNA is TGTGCCAGCAGTTTGACAGGCACCTATGGCTACACCTTC.

This clone has a single count. The CDR3 DNA reads TGTGCCAGCAGTATCCGGACAGGCTATGGCTACACCTTC. Translation: CASSIRTGYGYTF. The chain couples TRBV2 to TRBJ1-2; 7 nucleotides line up with TRBD1. The V gene end was trimmed by 5 bases and the J gene end by 4 bases; junction bases not matched to a gene: 4. CDR1 is SNHLY, CDR2 FYNNEI, per germline. The CDR3 is 13 residues long.

The V call is TRBV14, the J call TRBJ1-2, with D unresolved. Germline lookup yields CDR1 SGHDN and CDR2 FVKESK. Deletions cut 0 bases from V and 8 bases from J, with 13 bases between. The CDR3 loop spans 14 amino acids. The CDR3 loop reads CASSQDYRAGGYTF. In DNA form, the CDR3 reads TGTGCCAGCAGCCAAGATTACCGGGCGGGAGGCTACACCTTC.

The chain couples TRBV6-4 to TRBJ1-4; a weak D match, TRBD1 (5 bases). Germline CDR1 is MRHNA and CDR2 is SNTAGT. The CDR3 covers 15 residues. The V and J ends lost 3 bases and 7 bases respectively, with 15 bases between them. CDR3 in amino acids: CASSEGGDSAEKLFF. CDR3 nucleotides: TGTGCCAGCAGTGAAGGCGGAGACAGCGCTGAAAAACTGTTTTTT.

The rearrangement uses TRBV28 and TRBJ2-3, with D possibly TRBD2 on 5 matching bases. CDR1 is MDHEN and CDR2 is SYDVKM in the germline V gene. The CDR3 has 14 residues. V was clipped by 8 bases and J by 4 bases, with 16 bases between them. CDR3 in DNA: TGTGCCAGCTACAGCGGCCACCAAGCAGATACGCAGTATTTT. As protein: CASYSGHQADTQYF.

The chain carries TRBV16 and TRBJ1-3, with a weak D call TRBD1 (5 bases). This CDR3 has 14 amino acids. The V end lost 2 bases, the J end lost 4 bases, and 9 bases lay between the germline ends. The V gene's germline CDR1 is KGHSY and CDR2 FQNENV. CDR3 nucleotide sequence: TGTGCCAGCAGCCAAACCAGGGAAGGAAACACCATATATTTT. It codes for CASSQTREGNTIYF.

This chain links TRBV3-1 (or the pseudogene TRBV3-2) with TRBJ2-5; weak D call: TRBD2 (5 bases). Germline CDR1 LGHDT, CDR2 YNNKEL (reference sequence). The CDR3 is 15 amino acids. Trimming stripped 5 bases from V and 2 bases from J, with 15 bases between. CDR3 in amino acids: CASSSSGYTQETQYF. CDR3 nucleotide sequence: TGTGCCAGCAGCTCCAGCGGTTACACACAAGAGACCCAGTACTTC.

This sequence joins TRBV10-3 and TRBJ1-1, with 11 positions matching TRBD1. The CDR3 loop spans 15 amino acids. Looked up from germline, CDR1 is ENHRY and CDR2 is SYGVKD. V gave up 3 bases and J gave up 8 bases; unmatched junction bases: 8. The CDR3 is CAISERDRGEPEAFF. CDR3 sequence (DNA): TGTGCCATCAGTGAAAGGGACAGGGGGGAGCCCGAAGCTTTCTTT.

The gene calls are TRBV27 and TRBJ1-1, with no clear D. In germline, CDR1 is MNHEY, CDR2 SMNVEV (reference sequence). The CDR3 is 14 amino acids. The V and J ends lost 4 bases and 0 bases respectively, with 9 bases between them. DNA for the CDR3: TGTGCCAGCAGTTCAACAGTTATGAACACTGAAGCTTTCTTT. Translation gives CASSSTVMNTEAFF.

The rearrangement uses TRBV24-1 and TRBJ2-1; no clear D gene. The germline gives CDR1 KGHDR, CDR2 SFDVKD. The V gene lost 5 bases and the J gene lost 3 bases, with 16 bases spanning the gap. CDR3 size: 16 residues. CDR3 nucleotide sequence: TGTGCCACCAGTGCCCAACAGTCCTTTCTCTACAATGAGCAGTTCTTC. Translating gives CATSAQQSFLYNEQFF.

The chain couples TRBV10-2 to TRBJ2-2; 10 bases line up with TRBD2. CDR3 length: 15 amino acids. V trimming: 6 bases; J trimming: 6 bases; junction bases outside the gene matches: 7. The germline V gene encodes CDR1 WSHSY and CDR2 SAAADI. The CDR3, as DNA: TGCGCCAGCAGATCTACCGGGACTAGCGCCGGGGAGCTGTTTTTT. This gives the protein CASRSTGTSAGELFF.

CDR3 sequence reads: CASSQLSGLADTGELFF. The DNA of the CDR3 is TGTGCCAGCAGCCAATTAAGCGGTTTAGCGGACACCGGGGAGCTGTTTTTT. This sequence joins TRBV4-2 and TRBJ2-2; D might be TRBD2 (6 bases). Germline V gene lookup returns CDR1 LGHNA and CDR2 YNFKEQ. This CDR3 is 17 amino acids long. Trimming pared 2 bases from V and 3 bases from J, leaving 16 bases between.

This chain uses TRBV27 with TRBJ2-6; weak D call: TRBD2 (5 bases). The V gene's germline CDR1 is MNHEY and CDR2 SMNVEV (reference sequence). V lost 6 bases and J lost 2, with 14 bases in between. The CDR3 runs 16 residues. CDR3 region: CASRKAGSTGANVLTF. The CDR3 DNA reads TGTGCCAGCAGGAAGGCGGGCTCGACTGGGGCCAACGTCCTGACTTTC.

V and J are TRBV28 and TRBJ1-4, with D tentatively TRBD1 (6 bases). Trimming stripped 6 bases from V and 10 bases from J, with 18 bases between. Germline assignment: CDR1 MDHEN and CDR2 SYDVKM. The CDR3 spans 14 residues. The CDR3 DNA sequence: TGTGCCAGCAGAGCGACAGGCTTTGAGGGAAAACTGTTTTTT. It is translated as CASRATGFEGKLFF. Using reference TRBV28 and TRBJ1-4 for the parts outside the CDR3, the full variable domain is DVKVTQSSRYLVKRTGEKVFLECVQDMDHENMFWYRQDPGLGLRLIYFSYDVKMKEKGDIPEGYSVSREKKERFSLILESASTNQTSMYLCASRATGFEGKLFFGSGTQLSVL.

The rearrangement uses TRBV6-4 and TRBJ2-3, with 7 bases fitting TRBD1. CDR1 and CDR2 from the germline V gene are MRHNA and SNTAGT. Trimming removed 3 bases from V and 12 bases from J; junction bases left unmatched: 9. The CDR3 sequence is 13 residues long. The CDR3 here is CASSESAGTAQYF. The CDR3 DNA is TGTGCCAGCAGTGAATCCGCCGGGACAGCTCAGTATTTT.

This clone was picked up one time. V gene TRBV29-1 combines with J gene TRBJ2-5; 9 nucleotides agree with TRBD1. The CDR3 consists of 12 residues. V lost 7 bases, J lost 2 bases, and 2 bases stayed unmatched. The germline V gene has CDR1 SQVTM and CDR2 ANQGSEA. The CDR3 sequence is CSADRGQETQYF. Here the CDR3 DNA reads TGCAGCGCTGACAGGGGGCAAGAGACCCAGTACTTC.

This chain uses TRBV29-1 with TRBJ1-1, with a weak D call TRBD1 (6 bases). From germline, CDR1 is SQVTM and CDR2 ANQGSEA. Deletions cut 3 bases from V and 0 bases from J, with 8 bases between. CDR3 size: 13 residues. CDR3 sequence reads: CSVDHRVNTEAFF. The CDR3 DNA is TGCAGCGTTGATCACAGGGTGAACACTGAAGCTTTCTTT. Using reference TRBV29-1 and TRBJ1-1 for the parts outside the CDR3, the full variable domain is SAVISQKPSRDICQRGTSLTIQCQVDSQVTMMFWYRQQPGQSLTLIATANQGSEATYESGFVIDKFPISRPNLTFSTLTVSNMSPEDSSIYLCSVDHRVNTEAFFGQGTRLTVV.

This rearrangement joins TRBV3-1 (or the pseudogene TRBV3-2) to TRBJ1-2; D might be TRBD1 (5 bases). V dropped 3 bases and J dropped 2 bases, with 10 bases sitting between them. This CDR3 is built from 14 residues. Germline lookup yields CDR1 LGHDT and CDR2 YNNKEL (reference sequence). The CDR3 DNA reads as TGTGCCAGCAGCCAGGAGACAGCCAACTATGGCTACACCTTC. Translating it yields CASSQETANYGYTF.

V usage is TRBV30 and J usage is TRBJ1-4; 7 nucleotides match TRBD1. The germline CDR1 and CDR2 sequences are GTSNPN and SVGIG (reference sequence). V lost 0 bases, J lost 0 bases, and 1 base stayed unmatched. CDR3 size: 15 residues. Here the CDR3 reads CAWSVGTATNEKLFF. Here the CDR3 DNA reads TGTGCCTGGAGTGTCGGGACAGCAACTAATGAAAAACTGTTTTTT.

This sequence joins TRBV7-6 and TRBJ2-5; TRBD2 aligns across 9 bases. Trimming took 4 bases from V and 4 from J; bases not matched to a gene: 10. This CDR3 is 16 amino acids long. Germline V lookup: CDR1 SGHVS, CDR2 FNYEAQ. CDR3: CASSSQTSGLAETQYF. CDR3 DNA: TGTGCCAGCAGCTCACAGACTAGCGGTCTAGCAGAGACCCAGTACTTC.

CDR3 nucleotides: TGTGCCAGCAGCTTAGGACTCCTCATTTCCTACGAGCAGTACTTC. This sequence encodes CASSLGLLISYEQYF. This sequence joins TRBV11-2 and TRBJ2-7; D not certain. Germline V gene data show CDR1 as SGHAT and CDR2 as FQNNGV. Trimming removed 1 base at V and 1 base at J, with 11 bases between. The CDR3 loop spans 15 amino acids.

The rearrangement joins TRBV6-7 to TRBJ1-2; the match to TRBD1 covers 10 bases. TRBV6-7 is labeled an ORF, and its function is uncertain. The length of the CDR3 is 15 residues. The V gene end was trimmed by 9 bases and the J gene end by 0 bases; junction bases not matched to a gene: 7. DNA for the CDR3: TGTGCCAGATTAACGACAGGGGGCCCTAACTATGGCTACACCTTC. Translated, it gives CARLTTGGPNYGYTF.

This sequence joins TRBV19 and TRBJ1-1; D is undetermined. Looked up from germline, CDR1 is LNHDA and CDR2 is SQIVND (reference sequence). The CDR3 has 13 residues. Trimming removed 1 base at V and 1 base at J, with 4 bases between. CDR3 region: CASSIVANTEAFF. CDR3 sequence (DNA): TGTGCCAGTAGTATAGTAGCGAACACTGAAGCTTTCTTT.

The chain combines TRBV11-2 with TRBJ2-2; maybe TRBD2 (5 bases). The V end was cut by 1 base, the J end by 2 bases, with 14 bases between. Germline CDR1 is SGHAT and CDR2 is FQNNGV. The CDR3 runs 17 residues. The CDR3 protein is CASSLVGGRLNTGELFF. DNA for the CDR3: TGTGCCAGCAGCTTAGTTGGAGGAAGGTTAAACACCGGGGAGCTGTTTTTT.

V and J are TRBV6-4 and TRBJ2-1, with 16 bases matching TRBD2. Germline-derived CDR1 and CDR2 are MRHNA and SNTAGT. The trim removed 6 bases at V and 8 bases at J, leaving 7 bases unmatched. This CDR3 is 16 amino acids long. The CDR3 DNA follows: TGTGCCAGCAGGGGACTAGCGGGAGGGCCATCGGATGAGCAGTTCTTC. This sequence encodes CASRGLAGGPSDEQFF.